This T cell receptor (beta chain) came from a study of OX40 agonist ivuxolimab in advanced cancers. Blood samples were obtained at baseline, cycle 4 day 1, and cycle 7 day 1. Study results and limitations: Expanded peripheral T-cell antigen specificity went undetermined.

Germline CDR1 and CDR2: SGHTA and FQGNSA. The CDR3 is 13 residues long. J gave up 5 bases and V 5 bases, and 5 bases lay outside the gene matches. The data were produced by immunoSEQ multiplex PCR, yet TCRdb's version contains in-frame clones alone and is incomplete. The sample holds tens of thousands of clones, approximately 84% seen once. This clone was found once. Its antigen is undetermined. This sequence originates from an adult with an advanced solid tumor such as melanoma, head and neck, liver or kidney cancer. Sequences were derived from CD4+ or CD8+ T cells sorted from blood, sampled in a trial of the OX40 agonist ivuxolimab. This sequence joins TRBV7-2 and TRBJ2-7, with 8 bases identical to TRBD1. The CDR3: CASSQDRANEQYF. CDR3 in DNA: TGTGCCAGCAGCCAGGACAGGGCCAACGAGCAGTACTTC.